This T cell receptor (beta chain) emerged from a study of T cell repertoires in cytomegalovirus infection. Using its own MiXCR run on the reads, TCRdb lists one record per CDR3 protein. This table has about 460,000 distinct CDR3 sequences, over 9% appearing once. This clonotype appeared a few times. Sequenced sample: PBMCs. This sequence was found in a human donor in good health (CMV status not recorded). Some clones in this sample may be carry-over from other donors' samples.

CDR3 sequence reads: CASSRPDREDTQYF. The CDR3 nucleotides read TGTGCCAGCAGCCGACCGGACAGGGAAGATACGCAGTATTTT. The chain joins TRBV12-3 or TRBV12-4 to TRBJ2-3, with 8 bases identical to TRBD1. J was trimmed by 5 bases and V by 6 bases; bases with no gene match: 7. The CDR3 consists of 14 residues.